This T cell receptor delta chain was recorded in a study of gamma-delta chains in newborns, infants, children. TCRdb reanalysed the reads via CATT. The sample records some 4,000 delta-chain clones, more than 3% being singletons. As regards this clone: This sequence may be a read error, since a much larger clone differs from it by one base.

V lost 0 bases and J lost 3; bases outside the gene matches: 16. This CDR3 is 21 amino acids long. In germline, CDR1 is GEAIGNYY, CDR2 EKD. This sequence originates from a child who was a newborn, infant or young child, either healthy, febrile or measles-vaccinated (not recorded which). V and J are TRDV2 and TRDJ3, with 7 bases that match TRDD3. Sequenced material: blood. CDR3 sequence: CACDTVSTGVYANWDTRQMFF. The CDR3 nucleotides are TGTGCCTGTGACACCGTGTCCACTGGGGTATACGCAAACTGGGACACCCGACAGATGTTTTTC.